This T cell receptor beta chain appears in the sequencing data of a study of response to subunit inactivated influenza vaccine. Whole-study findings and limits: Authors suggested each seasonal influenza vaccination recruits few new T cells.

The germline V gene encodes CDR1 SGHRS and CDR2 YFSETQ. V was shortened by 5 bases and J by 4 bases, with 16 bases between the two germline ends. The CDR3 sequence is 14 residues long. This clonotype was seen a handful of times. Antigen: not known. TCRdb used MiXCR to reprocess the RT-PCR reads, holding one entry per CDR3 protein. The profile shows 600,000 to 850,000 distinct CDR3 sequences, 12% to 15% of them singletons. The starting material was PBMCs from blood, obtained around 15 days before vaccination. V is TRBV5-1 and J is TRBJ2-7; a possible D gene is TRBD2 (6 bases). The receptor comes from a man in his fifties who received an inactivated influenza vaccine. The CDR3 sequence: CASRLYGSTYEQYF. As DNA, the CDR3 is TGCGCCAGCAGACTGTACGGGAGCACGTACGAGCAGTACTTC.